Detailed here is one T cell receptor beta chain. This sample was included in a study of shared clonotypes between healthy human individuals. Deletions cut 5 bases from V and 0 bases from J, with 14 bases between. The length of the CDR3 is 16 residues. Germline values: CDR1 SGHAT, CDR2 FQNNGV. This table comes from immunoSEQ multiplex PCR, and its TCRdb copy is limited to in-frame clones, with some not included. The data contain approximately 1.1 million clones, 75% to 80% of them singletons. Material for sequencing was memory CD4+ T cells from PBMCs. Regarding subset: CD45RA-negative fraction. The chain has TRBV11-2 and TRBJ2-1, with a possible D match to TRBD2 (7 bases). The origin of this receptor is a man in his late teens or twenties in good health. Some clones in this sample may be carry-over from other donors' samples. This CDR3 is CASSQGGGGSYNEQFF. The CDR3 bases are TGTGCCAGCAGCCAAGGGGGAGGGGGCTCCTACAATGAGCAGTTCTTC.